These 31 T cell receptor beta chains share one sample of origin, sequenced in a study of blood T cell repertoires in COVID-19. The table came from immunoSEQ multiplex PCR; TCRdb's copy has only in-frame clones and leaves some out. The repertoire holds 250,000 to 300,000 clones, 81% seen once, with 2.5% to 3% in the top ten. Sequences were obtained from peripheral blood. All receptors derive from a woman between 55 and 75 years old with active or convalescent COVID-19.

The V call is TRBV18, the J call TRBJ2-5; 8 bases are shared with TRBD1. J was trimmed by 4 bases and V by 0 bases; bases with no gene match: 7. Germline CDR1 and CDR2: KGHSH and LQKENI. This CDR3 has 16 amino acids. This CDR3 is CASSPPGQGAVETQYF. CDR3 DNA: TGTGCCAGCTCACCACCAGGACAGGGCGCGGTAGAGACCCAGTACTTC. Looking up the rest from reference TRBV18 and TRBJ2-5 gives the full variable domain: NAGVMQNPRHLVRRRGQEARLRCSPMKGHSHVYWYRQLPEEGLKFMVYLQKENIIDESGMPKERFSAEFPKEGPSILRIQQVVRGDSAAYFCASSPPGQGAVETQYFGPGTRLLVL.

V usage is TRBV4-1 and J usage is TRBJ1-5, with TRBD1 matching over 7 bases. CDR1 is MGHRA and CDR2 is YSYEKL in the germline V gene. J was trimmed by 4 bases and V by 2 bases; bases with no gene match: 2. This CDR3 is 14 amino acids long. CDR3: CASSQRQGNQPQHF. For the CDR3, the DNA is TGCGCCAGCAGCCAACGACAGGGTAATCAGCCCCAGCATTTT.

This sequence joins TRBV7-9 and TRBJ2-7; TRBD2 agrees at 13 bases. Germline CDR1 is SEHNR and CDR2 is FQNEAQ (reference sequence). Trimming took 5 bases from V and 6 from J; bases not matched to a gene: 7. CDR3 size: 15 residues. The CDR3, as DNA: TGTGCCAGCAGCCCACTAGCGGGGGGGCCCAGCGAGCAGTACTTC. Its translation: CASSPLAGGPSEQYF.

V is TRBV2 and J is TRBJ2-3; 9 bases match TRBD1. Trimming at V came to 7 bases and at J to 3 bases, leaving 8 bases not matched to a gene. Germline CDR1 SNHLY, CDR2 FYNNEI. The CDR3 is made up of 15 amino acids. CDR3 nucleotides: TGTGCCAGCAACCCCGGACAGGGGAGGACAGATACGCAGTATTTT. Amino acid sequence: CASNPGQGRTDTQYF.

The table lists this clone with a count of one. The V gene is TRBV7-3, the J gene TRBJ2-6, with D possibly matching TRBD2 (5 bases). The V end lost 1 base, the J end lost 12 bases, and 7 bases lay between the germline ends. From germline, CDR1 is SGHTA and CDR2 FQGTGA. The CDR3 spans 12 residues. CDR3 residues: CASSLIEGVLTF. DNA for the CDR3: TGTGCCAGCAGCTTAATCGAGGGCGTCCTGACTTTC.

The chain employs TRBV7-3 and TRBJ2-1; 7 bases match TRBD2. Germline V gives CDR1 SGHTA, CDR2 FQGTGA. V dropped 2 bases and J dropped 4; count of bases not matched to a gene: 5. The CDR3 covers 15 residues. CDR3 residues: CASSLAGDQYNEQFF. Here the CDR3 DNA reads TGTGCCAGCAGCTTAGCGGGGGACCAATACAATGAGCAGTTCTTC.

The genes are TRBV7-2 and TRBJ1-2; 7 bases align to TRBD1. The V segment lost 4 bases and the J segment 0 bases; nucleotides outside the gene matches: 5. The germline CDR1 and CDR2 sequences are SGHTA and FQGNSA. The CDR3 spans 15 residues. CDR3 sequence (DNA): TGTGCCAGCAGCTCTCCGGGACAGACTAACTATGGCTACACCTTC. Its protein product is CASSSPGQTNYGYTF. The full variable domain, rest sourced from reference TRBV7-2 and TRBJ1-2, is GAGVSQSPSNKVTEKGKDVELRCDPISGHTALYWYRQSLGQGLEFLIYFQGNSAPDKSGLPSDRFSAERTGGSVSTLTIQRTQQEDSAVYLCASSSPGQTNYGYTFGSGTRLTVV.

V and J are TRBV18 and TRBJ2-7, with unresolved D. V lost 0 bases to trimming and J lost 3 bases, with 6 bases between them. In germline, CDR1 is KGHSH, CDR2 LQKENI. The CDR3 covers 13 residues. CDR3 DNA: TGTGCCAGCTCACCACCGGGCTTCTACGAGCAGTACTTC. It codes for CASSPPGFYEQYF.

The rearrangement links TRBV6-2 or TRBV6-3 to TRBJ2-3; 9 bases agree with TRBD2. Germline values: CDR1 MNHEY, CDR2 SVGEGT. CDR3 length: 15 amino acids. V was clipped by 2 bases and J by 6 bases; unmatched bases: 6. The CDR3, as DNA: TGTGCCAGCAGTTACGCTGGCGGGGGGGCTGATACGCAGTATTTT. It codes for CASSYAGGGADTQYF.

The chain joins TRBV4-3 to TRBJ2-3, with 9 bases that match TRBD2. The CDR3 sequence is 16 residues long. Per germline, CDR1 LGHNA and CDR2 YSLEER. J lost 6 bases, V lost 0 bases, and 7 bases had no gene match. CDR3 sequence (DNA): TGCGCCAGCAGCCAAGAGAGCGCGGGGGGGCGGGATACGCAGTATTTT. Translation gives CASSQESAGGRDTQYF.

This chain connects TRBV2 to TRBJ1-2, with TRBD1 matching 12 bases. The CDR3 loop spans 16 amino acids. The germline gives CDR1 SNHLY, CDR2 FYNNEI. Trimming took 6 bases from V and 6 from J; bases not matched to a gene: 11. The CDR3 region has the DNA TGTGCCAGCAGCCTATCCCGGGACAGGGGGCGAGATGGCTACACCTTC. Protein sequence: CASSLSRDRGRDGYTF. Variable domain in full (rest from reference TRBV2 and TRBJ1-2): EPEVTQTPSHQVTQMGQEVILRCVPISNHLYFYWYRQILGQKVEFLVSFYNNEISEKSEIFDDQFSVERPDGSNFTLKIRSTKLEDSAMYFCASSLSRDRGRDGYTFGSGTRLTVV.

The V call is TRBV5-5, the J call TRBJ2-2, with 8 bases matching TRBD1. Trimming removed 2 bases from V and 1 base from J; junction bases left unmatched: 13. Germline loops: CDR1 SGHKS, CDR2 YYEKEE (reference sequence). CDR3 size: 19 residues. DNA for the CDR3: TGTGCCAGCAGCTTCCCCGACAGGGGACAGGTATTGAACACCGGGGAGCTGTTTTTT. Protein: CASSFPDRGQVLNTGELFF.

V and J are TRBV6-5 and TRBJ1-5, with no clear D. This CDR3 comprises 15 residues. V was pared by 5 bases and J by 11 bases, with 22 bases between. From germline, CDR1 is MNHEY and CDR2 SVGAGI. The CDR3, as DNA: TGTGCCAGCAGTCCACTCGTTTCCCGGGGATTGGCCCAGCATTTT. Amino acids: CASSPLVSRGLAQHF.

This clone was seen a handful of times. The chain is built from TRBV29-1 and TRBJ1-2; tentative D call: TRBD1 (6 bases). Trimming removed 3 bases at V and 6 bases at J, with 17 bases between. There are 14 residues in the CDR3. Germline V gives CDR1 SQVTM, CDR2 ANQGSEA. The DNA of the CDR3 is TGCAGCGTTGAGGATTCGCACAGGGCGGATGGCTACACCTTC. Translating gives CSVEDSHRADGYTF.

The J gene is TRBJ2-2, the V gene TRBV7-2, with 10 bases matching TRBD2. V gave up 7 bases and J gave up 5 bases; unmatched junction bases: 7. CDR3 size: 15 residues. From germline, CDR1 is SGHTA and CDR2 FQGNSA. This CDR3 reads CASNPSGGGTGELFF. The CDR3 DNA follows: TGTGCCAGCAACCCTAGCGGGGGAGGGACCGGGGAGCTGTTTTTT.

V gene TRBV24-1 combines with J gene TRBJ1-1, with no clear D. Trimming took 1 base from V and 8 from J, leaving 7 bases between them. The CDR3 length is 12 residues. Germline assignment: CDR1 KGHDR and CDR2 SFDVKD. The CDR3 DNA sequence: TGTGCCACCAGTGATTTTCGAGGGGAAGCTTTCTTT. This encodes CATSDFRGEAFF.

This clone was recorded once. This chain uses TRBV5-6 with TRBJ2-7, with 7 bases lining up with TRBD1. Unmatched junction bases numbered 3, after V lost 0 bases and J lost 0 bases. The length of the CDR3 is 15 residues. Germline CDR1 and CDR2: SGHDT and YYEEEE. The CDR3 nucleotides are TGTGCCAGCAGCTTGGGATGGGACAGCTCCTACGAGCAGTACTTC. Protein: CASSLGWDSSYEQYF.

A few counts support this clone. The chain has TRBV7-3 and TRBJ1-6; no reliable D call. CDR3 length equals 14 residues. Looked up from germline, CDR1 is SGHTA and CDR2 is FQGTGA. Trimming shortened V by 8 bases and J by 3 bases, and 11 bases separated the two germline ends. DNA for the CDR3: TGTGCCAGCGCGGCCCAACTCTATAATTCACCCCTCCACTTT. It specifies CASAAQLYNSPLHF. The full variable domain, with the rest looked up from reference TRBV7-3 and TRBJ1-6, is GAGVSQTPSNKVTEKGKYVELRCDPISGHTALYWYRQSLGQGPEFLIYFQGTGAADDSGLPNDRFFAVRPEGSVSTLKIQRTERGDSAVYLCASAAQLYNSPLHFGNGTRLTVT.

The V call is TRBV13, the J call TRBJ1-5; maybe TRBD1 (6 bases). V shed 4 bases and J shed 3 bases, with 16 bases lying between them. The CDR3 has 16 residues. The germline gives CDR1 PRHDT, CDR2 FYEKMQ (reference sequence). The CDR3: CASSSWGRGPNQPQHF. CDR3 coding DNA: TGTGCCAGCAGCTCCTGGGGCAGGGGACCCAATCAGCCCCAGCATTTT.

The J gene is TRBJ2-7, the V gene TRBV27; TRBD1 matches at 9 bases. Per the germline V gene, CDR1 is MNHEY and CDR2 is SMNVEV (reference sequence). V gave up 2 bases and J gave up 0 bases; unmatched junction bases: 8. The CDR3 spans 17 residues. CDR3 nucleotide sequence: TGTGCCAGCAGTTTAGCCGGGACAGGGACCCTCTCCTACGAGCAGTACTTC. Its protein product is CASSLAGTGTLSYEQYF.

The chain joins TRBV2 to TRBJ2-3, with 9 bases lining up with TRBD2. The V and J ends lost 2 bases and 6 bases, in that order; junction bases with no gene match: 6. This CDR3 is 15 amino acids long. Germline CDR1 is SNHLY and CDR2 is FYNNEI. This chain's CDR3 is CASSERSSGVDTQYF. The CDR3 DNA follows: TGTGCCAGCAGTGAACGGTCTAGCGGGGTGGATACGCAGTATTTT.

CDR3 DNA sequence: TGCAGCGTTGAGTCCCGGGACAGGGGCTACGAGCAGTACTTC. This encodes CSVESRDRGYEQYF. J is TRBJ2-7 and V is TRBV29-1, with TRBD1 matching 10 bases. Germline-derived CDR1 and CDR2 are SQVTM and ANQGSEA. Trimming at V came to 3 bases and at J to 3 bases, leaving 5 bases not matched to a gene. This CDR3 has 14 amino acids.

CDR3 bases: TGCGCCAGCAGCCAAGATTCCAGGGGGGGCTACACCTTC. Its translation is CASSQDSRGGYTF. The V call is TRBV4-1, the J call TRBJ1-2; 7 bases align to TRBD1. From germline, CDR1 is MGHRA and CDR2 YSYEKL. The CDR3 totals 13 residues. Trimming removed 0 bases from V and 8 bases from J; junction bases left unmatched: 3.

In its sample, this clone was seen once. The V call is TRBV5-1, the J call TRBJ2-3; a weak D match, TRBD1 (6 bases). V was trimmed by 0 bases and J by 2 bases, leaving 25 bases between them. This CDR3 is 20 amino acids long. Germline CDR1 is SGHRS and CDR2 is YFSETQ. The CDR3 nucleotides read TGCGCCAGCAGCTTGGGCTCGGCCCAGGGGCTCGCTTTACCCACAGATACGCAGTATTTT. Translated, it gives CASSLGSAQGLALPTDTQYF.

This clone has only a few counts. The chain uses TRBV10-2 and TRBJ1-2, with D uncertain. The germline V gene has CDR1 WSHSY and CDR2 SAAADI. V was shortened by 2 bases and J by 8 bases, with 24 bases between the two germline ends. CDR3 length: 17 residues. This chain's CDR3 is CASSEGLNAGGQVGYTF. The CDR3 nucleotides are TGCGCCAGCAGTGAGGGCCTCAATGCAGGAGGTCAAGTGGGCTACACCTTC.

The rearrangement joins TRBV27 to TRBJ1-5, with 9 bases matching TRBD1. V lost 6 bases and J lost 1; bases outside the gene matches: 1. Looked up from germline, CDR1 is MNHEY and CDR2 is SMNVEV (reference sequence). This CDR3 region has 14 residues. Here the CDR3 DNA reads TGTGCCAGCAGGACAGGGGGGAGCAATCAGCCCCAGCATTTT. Translated, it gives CASRTGGSNQPQHF.

V usage is TRBV6-5 and J usage is TRBJ1-5, with unresolved D. V shed 0 bases and J shed 3 bases, with 9 bases lying between them. The germline CDR1 and CDR2 sequences are MNHEY and SVGAGI. This CDR3 is 15 amino acids long. The CDR3 DNA reads TGTGCCAGCAGTTACTCGGCACGTCTCAATCAGCCCCAGCATTTT. Translated: CASSYSARLNQPQHF.

The chain joins TRBV30 to TRBJ1-1; TRBD1 matches at 10 bases. The germline gives CDR1 GTSNPN, CDR2 SVGIG (reference sequence). The junction had 2 bases not matched to a gene; V was cut back by 3 bases and J by 4 bases. This CDR3 region has 13 residues. CDR3 residues: CAWRGQGSTEAFF. In DNA form, the CDR3 reads TGTGCCTGGAGGGGACAGGGGAGCACTGAAGCTTTCTTT.

The rearrangement uses TRBV30 and TRBJ1-5; a weak D match, TRBD1 (6 bases). V lost 0 bases and J 4 bases, leaving 16 bases between the germline ends. The CDR3 loop spans 16 amino acids. Germline values: CDR1 GTSNPN, CDR2 SVGIG (reference sequence). In DNA, the CDR3 is TGTGCCTGGAGTGTACCCCTCGACAGGCCTAATCAGCCCCAGCATTTT. Amino acids: CAWSVPLDRPNQPQHF.

This clone was detected only once. The V and J genes are TRBV9 and TRBJ2-2; D may be TRBD1 (6 bases). CDR3 size: 15 residues. The V and J ends lost 4 bases and 7 bases respectively, with 17 bases between them. Germline-derived CDR1 and CDR2 are SGDLS and YYNGEE. The chain's CDR3 is CASSPRQEKGGELFF. The CDR3 bases are TGTGCCAGCAGCCCGCGACAGGAGAAGGGCGGGGAGCTGTTTTTT.

This sequence joins TRBV6-5 and TRBJ1-2; D not resolved. The CDR3 is 14 amino acids. Trimming took off 0 bases at V and 4 bases at J, with 9 bases between the two ends. The germline gives CDR1 MNHEY, CDR2 SVGAGI. CDR3 loop: CASSYSRAVYGYTF. In nucleotides, the CDR3 is TGTGCCAGCAGTTACTCGAGGGCGGTCTATGGCTACACCTTC.